The clone carrying this T cell receptor (beta chain) was seen a handful of times. Its antigen is not known. The data derive from a study of T cells in Graves' hyperthyroidism and ophthalmopathy. Study-level points and caveats: A model of 13 V-J pairs discriminated ophthalmopathy from stable hyperthyroidism.

The CDR3 has 14 residues. Germline CDR1 LGHDT, CDR2 YNNKEL (reference sequence). Trimming shortened V by 2 bases and J by 4 bases, and 12 bases separated the two germline ends. From RNA transcripts, TCR beta CDR3 regions were amplified. The HTBI set primed first-round TCR CDR3 RT-PCR. From the multiplex PCR reads, TCRdb called clonotypes with MiXCR, one entry per CDR3 protein. The profile shows 380,000 or so distinct CDR3 sequences, roughly 13% of them singletons. The diagnoses drew upon clinical symptoms, serum thyroxine and TRAb, thyroid ultrasound and orbital computed tomography. At first hyperthyroidism diagnosis, before any ophthalmopathy symptoms, the blood sample was collected.

The sequenced sample consisted of blood. The V and J genes are TRBV3-1 and TRBJ2-7, with D possibly TRBD2 on 6 matching bases. This TCR was sampled from a man aged 25 to 45 with Graves' hyperthyroidism that later progressed to Graves' ophthalmopathy. CDR3 nucleotide sequence: TGTGCCAGCAGCCAATACCGGGACTGGTACGAGCAGTACTTC. As protein: CASSQYRDWYEQYF.